Listed below are T cell receptor beta chains from one sample, sequenced in a study of blood T cells in healthy people across ages. In TCRdb, the 5' RACE reads were re-called with MiXCR into one record per CDR3 protein. The repertoire has 1.5 million to 2 million distinct CDR3 sequences, roughly 28% of them found once; the top ten carry roughly 8%. The sample was blood. Every receptor here comes from a woman aged 25 to 39 in good health. Both conserved end residues are part of each CDR3. The D gene is left open where the match is weak. Some rows mark clone size as missing; the rest say once, few, many or name a class of expanded clone.

TRBV18	TRBJ2-1	TRBD1	few	CVSSPGGGNEQFF	TGTGTCAGCTCACCAGGGGGTGGCAATGAGCAGTTCTTC
TRBV20-1	TRBJ2-7	TRBD2	few	CSTSAGTSGRIQYF	TGCAGTACTTCCGCCGGGACTAGCGGGAGGATTCAGTACTTC
TRBV7-3	TRBJ2-3	NA	few	CASSPHLGETDTQYF	TGTGCCAGCAGCCCCCATCTGGGGGAGACAGATACGCAGTATTTT
TRBV7-2	TRBJ2-3	NA	many	CASSGGPGDTQYF	TGTGCCAGCAGCGGGGGACCCGGGGATACGCAGTATTTT
TRBV7-2	TRBJ2-4	TRBD2	many	CASSVSGTSKNIQYF	TGTGCCAGCAGCGTAAGCGGGACTAGTAAAAACATTCAGTACTTC
TRBV15	TRBJ1-2	NA	NA	CAISRDLPRANNYGYTF	TGTGCCATCAGCAGAGATCTGCCCAGGGCCAACAACTATGGCTACACCTTC
TRBV6-5	TRBJ1-1	TRBD1	NA	CASSRQGWGSTEAFF	TGTGCCAGCAGCCGACAGGGGTGGGGGAGCACTGAAGCTTTCTTT
TRBV4-1	TRBJ2-1	NA	NA	CASSQERGRDRNEQFF	TGCGCCAGCAGCCAAGAACGGGGCAGGGATAGGAATGAGCAGTTCTTC
TRBV5-1	TRBJ2-5	NA	many	CASSGQGGETQYF	TGTGCCAGCAGCGGACAGGGAGGGGAGACCCAGTACTTC
TRBV3-1	TRBJ2-7	NA	NA	CASSQDIGGALEQYF	TGTGCCAGCAGCCAAGATATTGGGGGGGCGCTCGAGCAGTACTTC
TRBV7-2	TRBJ2-7	NA	few	CASSLMRGQNSYEQYF	TGTGCCAGCAGCCTTATGCGGGGGCAGAACTCCTACGAGCAGTACTTC
TRBV25-1	TRBJ2-6	NA	many	CASTGTLDSGANVLTF	TGTGCCAGCACCGGAACCTTGGACTCTGGGGCCAACGTCCTGACTTTC
TRBV12-3/TRBV12-4	TRBJ2-5	NA	NA	CASSLQVANYNEQYF	TGTGCCAGCAGTTTACAGGTAGCGAATTACAATGAGCAGTACTTC
TRBV5-1	TRBJ2-1	NA	many	CASSLDAGSYNEQFF	TGCGCCAGCAGCTTGGACGCGGGTTCCTACAATGAGCAGTTCTTC
TRBV2	TRBJ2-4	TRBD2	many	CASSDGLALSKNIQYF	TGTGCCAGCAGCGATGGACTAGCGTTATCCAAAAACATTCAGTACTTC
TRBV24-1	TRBJ2-1	NA	many	CATSDPSGEQFF	TGTGCCACCAGTGATCCGAGTGGAGAGCAGTTCTTC
TRBV20-1	TRBJ2-5	NA	few	CSARQGGGEETQYF	TGCAGTGCTAGACAAGGGGGGGGGGAAGAGACCCAGTACTTC
TRBV28	TRBJ1-5	NA	NA	CASSARGASNQPQHF	TGTGCCAGCAGTGCAAGAGGGGCTAGCAATCAGCCCCAGCATTTT
TRBV29-1	TRBJ2-1	TRBD1	NA	CSAGTGCHEQFF	TGCAGCGCCGGGACAGGTTGTCACGAGCAGTTCTTC
TRBV7-2	TRBJ2-1	TRBD2	NA	CASRPTSGGLGHEQFF	TGTGCCAGCAGACCCACTAGCGGGGGCCTAGGCCATGAGCAGTTCTTC
TRBV12-3/TRBV12-4	TRBJ2-3	TRBD1	NA	CASSPGTGDWSADTQYF	TGTGCCAGCAGTCCAGGGACAGGGGATTGGAGCGCAGATACGCAGTATTTT
TRBV24-1	TRBJ2-1	NA	few	CATSSGPTAEQFF	TGTGCCACCAGTTCGGGCCCTACGGCTGAGCAGTTCTTC
TRBV12-3/TRBV12-4	TRBJ1-6	NA	NA	CASSLQGSSPLHF	TGTGCCAGCAGTTTACAGGGGAGTTCACCCCTCCACTTT
TRBV4-2	TRBJ2-3	NA	NA	CASSQAPLLGDTQYF	TGTGCCAGCAGCCAAGCCCCCTTGTTGGGGGATACGCAGTATTTT
TRBV20-1	TRBJ2-7	TRBD2	NA	CSAGTSGQTYEQYF	TGCAGTGCAGGGACTAGCGGGCAAACCTACGAGCAGTACTTC
TRBV5-5	TRBJ2-1	NA	NA	CASSLEAGLGNEQFF	TGTGCCAGCAGCTTGGAGGCGGGATTGGGCAATGAGCAGTTCTTC
TRBV20-1	TRBJ2-7	NA	NA	CSARMQPYEQYF	TGCAGTGCTAGAATGCAACCCTACGAGCAGTACTTC
TRBV20-1	TRBJ2-3	NA	NA	CSARAGSTQYF	TGCAGTGCTCGGGCGGGCAGTACGCAGTATTTT
TRBV10-3	TRBJ2-4	NA	NA	CAIAPGGDEQYF	TGTGCCATCGCGCCGGGCGGGGATGAGCAGTACTTC
TRBV5-1	TRBJ1-1	TRBD1	NA	CASSLRDRGLTMNTEAFF	TGCGCCAGCAGTTTACGGGACAGGGGACTTACTATGAACACTGAAGCTTTCTTT
TRBV14	TRBJ2-3	TRBD2	NA	CASNQDLAADTQYF	TGTGCCAGCAACCAAGACCTAGCGGCAGATACGCAGTATTTT